This entry describes one T cell receptor beta chain. Its antigen is currently unknown. Trimming stripped 0 bases from V and 0 bases from J, with 8 bases between. The CDR3 runs 14 residues. Germline values: CDR1 SQVTM, CDR2 ANQGSEA. This record belongs to a study of cytotoxic CD8 clonotypes in ibrutinib-treated CLL. TCRdb keeps only in-frame clones here, not all; method: immunoSEQ multiplex PCR. The sample yields about 40,000 clones, around 67% seen once. Study-wide results and limits: Contraction or stability on treatment characterized the public clonotypes, which were uncommon. At progression, clonality fell back toward baseline after rising at ibrutinib response. Sustained-remission and progressing patients' sampling times differed. Clonality at baseline surpassed age-matched healthy donors and tracked circulating CD8+ T-cell counts.

The gene calls are TRBV29-1 and TRBJ1-2; D may be TRBD1 (5 bases). This clonotype was sampled from a human donor with chronic lymphocytic leukemia. The sample here was PBMCs, taken at disease progression, from a patient treated with ibrutinib. This CDR3 reads CSVEDGTANYGYTF. As DNA, the CDR3 is TGCAGCGTTGAAGATGGGACGGCTAACTATGGCTACACCTTC.